One sample yielded the 5 T cell receptor beta chains listed below, sequenced in a study of T cell responses to AZD1222 COVID-19 vaccine. Method: immunoSEQ multiplex PCR; TCRdb's copy keeps in-frame clones and lacks some. The profile shows some 83,000 clones, approximately 90% of them singletons. The sample in question was peripheral blood, obtained 28 days after the second AZD1222 dose. Receptor source: an adult who received the AZD1222 COVID-19 vaccine.

The rearrangement uses TRBV6-5 and TRBJ2-7, with 11 bases fitting TRBD2. Germline V lookup: CDR1 MNHEY, CDR2 SVGAGI. This CDR3 spans 16 amino acids. The J segment lost 0 bases and the V segment lost 4 bases, leaving 5 bases of the junction unmatched. The CDR3 here is CASSFSSGGYSYEQYF. Here the CDR3 DNA reads TGTGCCAGCAGTTTTTCTAGCGGGGGGTACTCCTACGAGCAGTACTTC.

The rearrangement joins TRBV5-8 to TRBJ2-5; TRBD2 is a possible D gene (7 bases). V lost 4 bases, J lost 2 bases, and 15 bases lay in between. The CDR3 consists of 15 residues. Germline V gene sequence: CDR1 SGHTS, CDR2 YDEGEE. CDR3 DNA: TGTGCCAGCAGCCCACAGGGAGGGGGGCAAGAGACCCAGTACTTC. Protein product: CASSPQGGGQETQYF.

A single count supports this clone. This chain links TRBV6-6 with TRBJ2-2; possibly TRBD1 or TRBD2 for D (6 bases each). The germline V and J ends were trimmed by 6 bases and 3 bases, with 11 bases remaining between them. The CDR3 runs 14 residues. Germline-derived CDR1 and CDR2 are MNHNY and SVGAGI (reference sequence). CDR3 nucleotides: TGTGCCAGCAGGCCGGGGGCCCACACCGGGGAGCTGTTTTTT. Protein sequence: CASRPGAHTGELFF.

This clone was detected only once. The J gene is TRBJ1-6, the V gene TRBV19; D is unclear. CDR1 is LNHDA, CDR2 SQIVND, per germline (reference sequence). The ends were cut back, 5 bases at V and 0 bases at J, with 14 bases in the middle. The CDR3 sequence is 17 residues long. The DNA of the CDR3 is TGTGCCAGTAGTCCCGTGGGTCTGAGCTCCTATAATTCACCCCTCCACTTT. Residues: CASSPVGLSSYNSPLHF. Full variable domain (outside the CDR3, taken from reference TRBV19 and TRBJ1-6): DGGITQSPKYLFRKEGQNVTLSCEQNLNHDAMYWYRQDPGQGLRLIYYSQIVNDFQKGDIAEGYSVSREKKESFPLTVTSAQKNPTAFYLCASSPVGLSSYNSPLHFGNGTRLTVT.

The rearrangement uses TRBV10-2 and TRBJ1-6, with D hard to call. The V gene's germline CDR1 is WSHSY and CDR2 SAAADI. The CDR3 runs 12 residues. Deletions cut 0 bases from V and 10 bases from J, with 4 bases between. The CDR3 DNA follows: TGCGCCAGCAGTGAGTCGGGCTCACCCCTCCACTTT. Translating it yields CASSESGSPLHF.